These T cell receptor beta chains were read from a single sample in a study of cytomegalovirus exposure and HLA in healthy donors. Profiled with immunoSEQ multiplex PCR; TCRdb holds only in-frame clones, not every one. This sample yields approximately 150,000 clones, of which roughly 81% are seen a single time; 1.6% belongs to the top ten. The sample taken for sequencing was PBMCs. Receptors originate from a female donor in good health and CMV-seronegative. The CDR3 runs from the conserved cysteine through the conserved F or W. A D gene is named only where the DNA matches it firmly. Only some rows state a clone size, as once, few, many or a class for expanded clones.

J,V,size,D,CDR3,DNA
TRBJ1-2,TRBV5-1,few,.,CASSLSDSLDGYTF,TGCGCCAGCAGCTTGTCCGACAGTTTAGATGGCTACACCTTC
TRBJ2-3,TRBV30,.,.,CAWRLASTSTDTQYF,TGTGCCTGGAGGCTAGCGAGTACTAGCACAGATACGCAGTATTTT
TRBJ1-1,TRBV6-1,few,TRBD1,CASSLTGANTEAFF,TGTGCCAGCAGTCTGACAGGGGCGAACACTGAAGCTTTCTTT
TRBJ2-5,TRBV7-3,.,TRBD2,CASSLMGGFQETQYF,TGTGCCAGCAGCTTAATGGGAGGGTTCCAAGAGACCCAGTACTTC
TRBJ2-7,TRBV7-9,.,.,CASSFSTRYYEQYF,TGTGCCAGCAGCTTCTCGACTAGATATTACGAGCAGTACTTC
TRBJ2-7,TRBV6-1,.,TRBD1,CASLTRTGVEQYF,TGTGCCAGCCTAACTAGGACAGGGGTTGAGCAGTACTTC
TRBJ1-1,TRBV6-1,.,.,CASSESRRTEAFF,TGTGCCAGCAGTGAATCTCGTCGCACTGAAGCTTTCTTT
TRBJ1-4,TRBV27,once,TRBD1,CASSLLPGQGEKLFF,TGTGCCAGCAGTCTGCTACCGGGACAGGGCGAAAAACTGTTTTTT
TRBJ2-1,TRBV5-6,.,.,CASSSPDRQHNEQFF,TGTGCCAGCAGCTCGCCGGACAGACAACACAATGAGCAGTTCTTC
TRBJ1-2,TRBV5-6,.,.,CASSLRVPGNYGYTF,TGTGCCAGCAGCTTGAGGGTTCCAGGGAACTATGGCTACACCTTC